This T cell receptor (beta chain) was obtained from a study of shared clonotypes between healthy human individuals. To note about this clone: Its specificity is not known.

Germline V CDR1 and CDR2: MDHEN, SYDVKM. The junction had 6 bases not matched to a gene; V was cut back by 1 base and J by 1 base. CDR3 length: 16 amino acids. Whole-study results and caveats: Some naive CD4 clonotypes, roughly 5%, turned up in common across a few donors.

An even split of each subset's genomic DNA across several immunoSEQ plates was performed. The repertoire was sequenced with immunoSEQ multiplex PCR; TCRdb's copy has only in-frame clones and lacks some. The sample carries 2 million to 3 million clones, 90% to 95% recorded once. Sequenced input: naive CD4+ T cells from PBMCs. The subset is: CD45RA+ positively selected. The receptor's source is a man between 18 and 29 years old in good health. Some clones in this sample may be carry-over from other donors' samples. This chain links TRBV28 with TRBJ1-2; 7 bases map to TRBD1. The CDR3 DNA sequence: TGTGCCAGCAGTTTATTTTATTCAGGGGGTAACTATGGCTACACCTTC. Translating gives CASSLFYSGGNYGYTF.